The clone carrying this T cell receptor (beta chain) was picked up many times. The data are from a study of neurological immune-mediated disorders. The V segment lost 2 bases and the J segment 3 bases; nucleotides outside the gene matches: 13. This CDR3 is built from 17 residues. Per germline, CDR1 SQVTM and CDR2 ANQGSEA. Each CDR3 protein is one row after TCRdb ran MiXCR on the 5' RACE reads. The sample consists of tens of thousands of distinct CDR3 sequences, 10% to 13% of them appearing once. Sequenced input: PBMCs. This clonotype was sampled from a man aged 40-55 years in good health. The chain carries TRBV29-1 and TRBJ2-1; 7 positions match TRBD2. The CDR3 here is CSVEQEPEGGFYNEQFF. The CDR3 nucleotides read TGCAGCGTTGAACAGGAGCCGGAGGGAGGGTTCTACAATGAGCAGTTCTTC.